These 26 T cell receptor beta chains were all obtained from the same sample, sequenced in a study of HIV-infected patients and healthy controls. TCRdb re-derived calls from the 5' RACE reads in MiXCR, one entry per CDR3 protein. The table has 60,000 to 75,000 distinct CDR3 sequences, about 15% seen once. The material sequenced was CD4+ T cells from blood. The origin of the receptors is a human donor in good health.

This clonotype was counted only a few times. This chain joins TRBV2 and TRBJ2-2; 8 nucleotides match TRBD1. V lost 3 bases, J lost 5 bases, and 5 bases stayed unmatched. Germline CDR1 and CDR2: SNHLY and FYNNEI. This CDR3 spans 15 amino acids. The CDR3 is CASSEDRVNTGELFF. Here the CDR3 DNA reads TGTGCCAGCAGTGAGGACAGGGTGAATACCGGGGAGCTGTTTTTT.

There are many counts of this clonotype. V is TRBV7-6 and J is TRBJ2-5; 10 bases match TRBD2. This CDR3 spans 16 amino acids. With V trimmed by 0 bases and J by 7 bases, 8 bases remained unmatched. Germline V gene data show CDR1 as SGHVS and CDR2 as FNYEAQ. The CDR3 nucleotides are TGTGCCAGCAGCTTAGCAGCGGGAGGGGGGGAAGTGACCCAGTACTTC. Its protein is CASSLAAGGGEVTQYF.

The chain recombines TRBV30 with TRBJ1-1, with D maybe TRBD1 (5 bases). Germline loops: CDR1 GTSNPN, CDR2 SVGIG (reference sequence). The length of the CDR3 is 12 residues. Between the trimmed V and J ends, which lost 5 bases and 7 bases, there was a span of 14 bases. CDR3 loop: CAWGEQEYEAFF. For the CDR3, the DNA is TGTGCCTGGGGGGAACAGGAATATGAAGCTTTCTTT.

The chain recombines TRBV15 with TRBJ1-1; D is unresolved. This CDR3 is 14 amino acids long. In germline, CDR1 is LNHNV, CDR2 YYDKDF (reference sequence). V was clipped by 1 base and J by 1 base, with 7 bases between them. Here the CDR3 DNA reads TGTGCCACCAGCAGAGTAAGGGAGAACACTGAAGCTTTCTTT. Translated, it gives CATSRVRENTEAFF.

This rearrangement joins TRBV20-1 to TRBJ1-1, with D perhaps matching TRBD1 (5 bases). V was cut by 5 bases and J by 5 bases, with 9 bases left in between. The CDR3 spans 11 residues. Germline V gene lookup returns CDR1 DFQATT and CDR2 SNEGSKA (reference sequence). CDR3 protein: CSARWGTEAFF. Written as DNA, the CDR3 is TGCAGTGCTCGTTGGGGGACTGAAGCTTTCTTT.

This clonotype occurred a few times. The genes are TRBV29-1 and TRBJ2-3, with unresolved D. The CDR3 has 12 residues. Trimming removed 3 bases at V and 6 bases at J, with 10 bases between. The germline V gene has CDR1 SQVTM and CDR2 ANQGSEA. The CDR3 loop is CSVEISRDTQYF. The CDR3 coding sequence is TGCAGCGTTGAGATTAGCAGGGATACGCAGTATTTT.

This sequence joins TRBV4-3 and TRBJ2-7, with 14 nucleotides matching TRBD2. This CDR3 comprises 16 residues. Per the germline V gene, CDR1 is LGHNA and CDR2 is YSLEER. The V segment lost 4 bases and the J segment 4 bases; nucleotides outside the gene matches: 6. The CDR3: CASSRLAGGPGYEQYF. Here the CDR3 DNA reads TGCGCCAGCAGCCGACTAGCGGGAGGGCCTGGGTACGAGCAGTACTTC.

The rearrangement joins TRBV7-9 to TRBJ2-7, with D perhaps matching TRBD2 (6 bases). Germline V CDR1 and CDR2: SEHNR, FQNEAQ (reference sequence). This CDR3 region has 11 residues. Written as DNA, the CDR3 is TGTGCGTGCATGGAGGGATACGAGCAGTACTTC. Its protein product is CACMEGYEQYF.

The sample holds a few counts of this clonotype. The chain recombines TRBV19 with TRBJ2-3; a weak D match, TRBD2 (5 bases). CDR1 and CDR2 (germline): LNHDA, SQIVND (reference sequence). V was pared by 1 base and J by 2 bases, with 13 bases between. This CDR3 comprises 16 residues. The CDR3 is CASSIGTPTNTDTQYF. The CDR3 bases are TGTGCCAGTAGTATAGGGACTCCGACTAACACAGATACGCAGTATTTT.

This clonotype was recorded a few times. V usage is TRBV5-4 and J usage is TRBJ2-5; no definite D call. This CDR3 spans 16 amino acids. Trimming stripped 1 base from V and 2 bases from J, with 15 bases between. The V gene's germline CDR1 is SGHNT and CDR2 YYREEE (reference sequence). In DNA, the CDR3 is TGTGCCAGCAGCTTGTATGGCCCTACTAATCAAGAGACCCAGTACTTC. Its translation is CASSLYGPTNQETQYF.

The sample holds many counts of this clonotype. The rearrangement joins TRBV12-3 or TRBV12-4 to TRBJ2-3, with 14 bases aligning to TRBD2. The CDR3 sequence is 19 residues long. The ends lost 3 bases at V and 4 bases at J; junction bases unmatched: 12. CDR3 nucleotides: TGTGCCAGCAGTTTGCTCTTGACTAGCGGGAGGGCCGGCTCAGATACGCAGTATTTT. Translation gives CASSLLLTSGRAGSDTQYF.

The chain combines TRBV20-1 with TRBJ2-7; 10 nucleotides match TRBD2. Germline CDR1 is DFQATT and CDR2 is SNEGSKA (reference sequence). The junction had 10 bases not matched to a gene; V was cut back by 4 bases and J by 4 bases. The CDR3 extends over 15 amino acids. CDR3 DNA: TGCAGTGCTATTAACGAGCGGGAGGGCCGGTACGAGCAGTACTTC. This gives the protein CSAINEREGRYEQYF.

This clonotype came up a few times. The CDR3 sequence is CASSEGQVEDYGYTF. The CDR3 DNA is TGTGCCAGCAGTGAAGGACAGGTAGAAGACTATGGCTACACCTTC. The rearrangement uses TRBV6-1 and TRBJ1-2; perhaps TRBD1 as D (6 bases). The V gene lost 1 base and the J gene lost 3 bases, with 12 bases spanning the gap. CDR1 MNHNS and CDR2 SASEGT come from the germline V gene. The CDR3 contains 15 residues.

This clonotype turned up a few times. This chain links TRBV18 with TRBJ2-5; maybe TRBD1 (5 bases). The CDR3 sequence is 14 residues long. Deletions cut 0 bases from V and 1 base from J, with 6 bases between. The germline CDR1 and CDR2 sequences are KGHSH and LQKENI. The CDR3, as DNA: TGTGCCAGCTCACCACCCAGGGCCCAAGAGACCCAGTACTTC. Residues: CASSPPRAQETQYF. Using reference TRBV18 and TRBJ2-5 for the parts outside the CDR3, the full variable domain is NAGVMQNPRHLVRRRGQEARLRCSPMKGHSHVYWYRQLPEEGLKFMVYLQKENIIDESGMPKERFSAEFPKEGPSILRIQQVVRGDSAAYFCASSPPRAQETQYFGPGTRLLVL.

This clonotype was seen ten or more times. The gene calls are TRBV5-1 and TRBJ2-5; D is perhaps TRBD2 (6 bases). Germline assignment: CDR1 SGHRS and CDR2 YFSETQ. This CDR3 has 15 residues. V was shortened by 0 bases and J by 2 bases, with 11 bases between the two germline ends. The CDR3 spells CASSLVPGRQETQYF. CDR3 in DNA: TGCGCCAGCAGCTTGGTGCCCGGGAGACAAGAGACCCAGTACTTC.

The chain is built from TRBV29-1 and TRBJ2-2, with 11 nucleotides matching TRBD1. CDR1 and CDR2 from the germline V gene are SQVTM and ANQGSEA. The CDR3 spans 15 residues. V dropped 3 bases and J dropped 4; count of bases not matched to a gene: 4. CDR3 region: CSVEGQGVGTGELFF. The DNA for the CDR3 is TGCAGCGTTGAGGGACAGGGGGTTGGCACCGGGGAGCTGTTTTTT.

The sample holds a few counts of this clonotype. The rearrangement links TRBV10-2 to TRBJ2-5; 16 bases align to TRBD2. Germline V gene data show CDR1 as WSHSY and CDR2 as SAAADI. The J segment lost 5 bases and the V segment lost 7 bases, leaving 10 bases of the junction unmatched. The CDR3 runs 17 residues. CDR3 sequence (DNA): TGCGCCAGCACGGGACTAGCGGGAGGGCCCTCTCATGAGACCCAGTACTTC. Its translation is CASTGLAGGPSHETQYF.

This clonotype showed up just a few times. This chain connects TRBV20-1 to TRBJ1-1, with D possibly TRBD1 on 6 matching bases. V was cut by 0 bases and J by 1 base, with 12 bases left in between. In germline, CDR1 is DFQATT, CDR2 SNEGSKA (reference sequence). CDR3 size: 15 residues. Here the CDR3 DNA reads TGCAGTGCTAGAGATCAGAGGACAGCGAACACTGAAGCTTTCTTT. As protein: CSARDQRTANTEAFF.

This clonotype was observed a handful of times. J is TRBJ2-1 and V is TRBV30; no firm D call. The CDR3 runs to 12 residues. Germline lookup yields CDR1 GTSNPN and CDR2 SVGIG (reference sequence). The V gene lost 2 bases and the J gene lost 10 bases, with 12 bases spanning the gap. The CDR3 nucleotides are TGTGCCTGGAGTTCCGCCGTAAAGGAGCAGTTCTTC. The encoded protein is CAWSSAVKEQFF.

The CDR3 bases are TGTGCCAGCAGTTTAGCGCGGCGGGCCAGCTCCTACAATGAGCAGTTCTTC. It translates to CASSLARRASSYNEQFF. The chain links TRBV12-3 or TRBV12-4 to TRBJ2-1, with D perhaps TRBD2 (5 bases). The CDR3 runs 17 residues. V lost 0 bases, J lost 0 bases, and 12 bases lay in between.

This clonotype has more than one count but fewer than ten. The rearrangement joins TRBV6-2 or TRBV6-3 to TRBJ2-5; maybe TRBD2 (6 bases). Germline V CDR1 and CDR2: MNHEY, SVGEGT. Trimming removed 5 bases at V and 4 bases at J, with 14 bases between. The CDR3 length is 14 residues. For the CDR3, the DNA is TGTGCCAGCAGTACCAGGCGGGGAGGAGAGACCCAGTACTTC. It specifies CASSTRRGGETQYF.

This clonotype was found a few times. The chain combines TRBV10-3 with TRBJ2-3, with D uncertain. The germline gives CDR1 ENHRY, CDR2 SYGVKD. V lost 8 bases and J 0 bases, leaving 9 bases between the germline ends. This CDR3 has 13 amino acids. The CDR3 DNA reads as TGTGCCATCGGTGTACGGAGCACAGATACGCAGTATTTT. Encoded protein: CAIGVRSTDTQYF.

This clonotype was seen repeatedly, ten times or more. This sequence joins TRBV25-1 and TRBJ2-3; no clear D. The CDR3 has 11 amino acids. Germline lookup yields CDR1 MGHDK and CDR2 SYGVNS. Trimming stripped 7 bases from V and 5 bases from J, with 7 bases between. The CDR3 region is CASTLVDTQYF. CDR3 in DNA: TGTGCCAGCACCCTGGTAGATACGCAGTATTTT.

This clonotype was recorded at least ten times. The chain links TRBV24-1 to TRBJ2-1; TRBD2 matches 8 bases. Germline lookup yields CDR1 KGHDR and CDR2 SFDVKD. V lost 3 bases, J lost 9 bases, and 12 bases stayed unmatched. CDR3 length equals 16 residues. CDR3 DNA sequence: TGTGCCACCAGTGATCCCGAGCGGGGGACCATTCCTGAGCAGTTCTTC. This encodes CATSDPERGTIPEQFF.

CDR3 in DNA: TGTGCCAGCAGTGAAAAGGGGTTTCAGTTCTTC. Residues: CASSEKGFQFF. The chain employs TRBV2 and TRBJ2-1; TRBD1 might be the D (5 bases). Trimming took off 2 bases at V and 13 bases at J, with 9 bases between the two ends. Looked up from germline, CDR1 is SNHLY and CDR2 is FYNNEI. CDR3 length equals 11 residues.

Judged by abundance, this clonotype is medium-sized (0.01 to 0.1%). The chain is built from TRBV7-2 and TRBJ2-3, with 10 bases fitting TRBD2. V dropped 1 base and J dropped 5; count of bases not matched to a gene: 6. Germline CDR1 SGHTA, CDR2 FQGNSA. This CDR3 is 16 amino acids long. For the CDR3, the DNA is TGTGCCAGCAGCTTAGTGCAGCGGGGGGGCCTAGATACGCAGTATTTT. It encodes CASSLVQRGGLDTQYF.